The subject of this entry is one T cell receptor beta chain. Its antigen is not known. This record comes from a study of CD8+ T cells in alopecia areata. Trimming stripped 4 bases from V and 1 base from J, with 10 bases between. CDR3 size: 13 residues. CDR1 GTSNPN and CDR2 SVGIG come from the germline V gene (reference sequence). Whole-study results and caveats: Researchers report lesional scalp, most notably alopecia totalis/universalis, outstripped normal scalp in clonality. TCR sharing across patients was less clear than in mice, possibly HLA-related.

Once RNA had been extracted, it was reverse transcribed into cDNA to act as the sequencing template. The protocol was immunoSEQ multiplex PCR, while the TCRdb copy is restricted to in-frame clones and leaves out a portion. The sample contains roughly 150,000 clones, 55% to 65% of which appear only once. This chain joins TRBV30 and TRBJ1-1; no definite D call. Material for sequencing was CD4+ T cells sorted from blood. This TCR was recovered from a human donor in good health. Here the CDR3 DNA reads TGTGCCTGGAATGGCCAGCCGAACACTGAAGCTTTCTTT. Translation gives CAWNGQPNTEAFF.